The 11 T cell receptor beta chains reported below all come from one sample, sequenced in a study of CD8 T cells in ankylosing spondylitis. TCRdb redid the calling of the 5' RACE reads with MiXCR, one entry per CDR3 protein. Among 40,000 to 55,000 distinct CDR3 sequences, approximately 8% were seen once, and the ten largest hold 8% to 9.5%. Sequencing was performed on blood, either unsorted or a sorted T cell fraction (not recorded which). Receptors were obtained from a female donor with ankylosing spondylitis or in good health (not recorded which).

This clonotype was detected ten times or more. The gene calls are TRBV4-1 and TRBJ2-1; 10 bases agree with TRBD2. Per germline, CDR1 MGHRA and CDR2 YSYEKL. The V and J ends lost 4 bases and 3 bases, in that order; junction bases with no gene match: 6. The CDR3 spans 16 residues. The chain's CDR3 is CASSPAQRGGYNEQFF. CDR3 DNA sequence: TGCGCCAGCAGCCCTGCCCAGCGGGGGGGCTACAATGAGCAGTTCTTC.

This clonotype was observed at least ten times. This chain uses TRBV7-2 with TRBJ2-2, with D perhaps TRBD2 (6 bases). This CDR3 is 15 amino acids long. The germline V gene encodes CDR1 SGHTA and CDR2 FQGNSA. V was trimmed by 2 bases and J by 4 bases, leaving 11 bases between them. Here the CDR3 reads CASSLRGTITGELFF. The CDR3 bases are TGTGCCAGCAGCTTACGGGGGACCATCACCGGGGAGCTGTTTTTT.

This clonotype was found a few times. CDR3 loop: CASSRRTGDTEAFF. CDR3 nucleotide sequence: TGTGCCAGCAGTCGACGGACAGGGGACACTGAAGCTTTCTTT. V and J are TRBV2 and TRBJ1-1; 9 bases line up with TRBD1. The germline V gene has CDR1 SNHLY and CDR2 FYNNEI. V lost 5 bases and J lost 3; bases outside the gene matches: 4. This CDR3 comprises 14 residues.

V usage is TRBV2 and J usage is TRBJ2-3, with TRBD2 as a possible D gene (7 bases). This CDR3 is 16 amino acids long. Germline V gene lookup returns CDR1 SNHLY and CDR2 FYNNEI. The V and J ends lost 0 bases and 4 bases respectively, with 14 bases between them. CDR3 region: CASSEARGGAPDTQYF. DNA of the CDR3: TGTGCCAGCAGTGAAGCGAGGGGGGGGGCCCCAGATACGCAGTATTTT. Using reference TRBV2 and TRBJ2-3 for the parts outside the CDR3, the full variable domain is EPEVTQTPSHQVTQMGQEVILRCVPISNHLYFYWYRQILGQKVEFLVSFYNNEISEKSEIFDDQFSVERPDGSNFTLKIRSTKLEDSAMYFCASSEARGGAPDTQYFGPGTRLTVL.

This clonotype occurred many times. The CDR3 region is CASSGSTNYGYTF. The CDR3 DNA reads as TGTGCCAGCAGCGGCTCCACTAACTATGGCTACACCTTC. The chain employs TRBV9 and TRBJ1-2; D unresolved. With 3 bases removed from V and 0 bases from J, the gap between germline ends came to 6 bases. This CDR3 region has 13 residues. The germline V gene encodes CDR1 SGDLS and CDR2 YYNGEE. Filled out from reference TRBV9 and TRBJ1-2, the complete variable domain reads DSGVTQTPKHLITATGQRVTLRCSPRSGDLSVYWYQQSLDQGLQFLIQYYNGEERAKGNILERFSAQQFPDLHSELNLSSLELGDSALYFCASSGSTNYGYTFGSGTRLTVV.

This clonotype was seen a few times. The genes are TRBV24-1 and TRBJ2-3; 7 positions agree with TRBD1. Germline values: CDR1 KGHDR, CDR2 SFDVKD. The CDR3 is 14 amino acids. V was clipped by 5 bases and J by 6 bases; unmatched bases: 7. CDR3 amino acids: CATSVGQGVDTQYF. In nucleotides, the CDR3 is TGTGCCACCAGTGTAGGGCAGGGGGTGGATACGCAGTATTTT.

This clonotype was detected ten times or more. The chain is built from TRBV12-3 or TRBV12-4 and TRBJ2-7; D is possibly TRBD2 (6 bases). The V end lost 10 bases, the J end lost 3 bases, and 25 bases lay between the germline ends. This CDR3 has 16 residues. The CDR3 reads CAILVITRGAYYEQYF. The DNA for the CDR3 is TGTGCCATCCTAGTAATCACTCGCGGGGCCTACTACGAGCAGTACTTC.

This clonotype was detected only once. The chain carries TRBV2 and TRBJ1-5; D gene uncertain. CDR1 and CDR2 from the germline V gene are SNHLY and FYNNEI. The CDR3 is 13 amino acids. The V gene lost 3 bases and the J gene lost 7 bases, with 10 bases spanning the gap. The CDR3 region has the DNA TGTGCCAGCAGTGATGGCCTAGGACAGCCCCAGCATTTT. This codes for CASSDGLGQPQHF.

This clonotype was seen many times. V gene TRBV5-1 combines with J gene TRBJ1-1, with 10 bases aligning to TRBD1. This CDR3 comprises 15 residues. Trimming removed 4 bases from V and 1 base from J; junction bases left unmatched: 4. Germline CDR1 SGHRS, CDR2 YFSETQ. In nucleotides, the CDR3 is TGCGCCAGCAGCCTGGACAGGGGGAAGAACACTGAAGCTTTCTTT. Translated, it gives CASSLDRGKNTEAFF. Variable domain in full (rest from reference TRBV5-1 and TRBJ1-1): KAGVTQTPRYLIKTRGQQVTLSCSPISGHRSVSWYQQTPGQGLQFLFEYFSETQRNKGNFPGRFSGRQFSNSRSEMNVSTLELGDSALYLCASSLDRGKNTEAFFGQGTRLTVV.

There are many counts of this clonotype. This chain links TRBV3-1 with TRBJ2-1; no clear D. This CDR3 has 13 residues. The V gene's germline CDR1 is LGHDT and CDR2 YNNKEL (reference sequence). V lost 4 bases and J lost 5, with 9 bases in between. Here the CDR3 reads CASSPLGDNEQFF. CDR3 sequence (DNA): TGTGCCAGCAGCCCCCTAGGAGACAATGAGCAGTTCTTC.

The V gene is TRBV5-1, the J gene TRBJ2-1, with 7 bases fitting TRBD1. The J segment lost 4 bases and the V segment lost 0 bases, leaving 13 bases of the junction unmatched. CDR1 and CDR2 (germline): SGHRS, YFSETQ. There are 18 residues in the CDR3. DNA for the CDR3: TGCGCCAGCAGCTTGGAGTCTACACAGGGGTGGGGTTACAATGAGCAGTTCTTC. It is translated as CASSLESTQGWGYNEQFF.